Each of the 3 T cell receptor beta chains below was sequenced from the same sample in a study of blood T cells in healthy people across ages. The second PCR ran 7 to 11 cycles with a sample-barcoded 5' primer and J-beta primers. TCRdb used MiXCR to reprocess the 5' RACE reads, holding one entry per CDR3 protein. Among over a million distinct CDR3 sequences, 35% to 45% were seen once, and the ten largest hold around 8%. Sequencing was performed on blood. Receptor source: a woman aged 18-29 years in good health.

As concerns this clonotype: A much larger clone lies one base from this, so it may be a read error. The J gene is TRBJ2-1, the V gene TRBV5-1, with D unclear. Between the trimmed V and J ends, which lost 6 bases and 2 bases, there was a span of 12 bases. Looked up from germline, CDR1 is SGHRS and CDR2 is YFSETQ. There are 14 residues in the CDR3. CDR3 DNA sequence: TGCGCCAGCACCCTAGTCCCAGCCTACAATGAGCAGTTCTTC. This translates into CASTLVPAYNEQFF.

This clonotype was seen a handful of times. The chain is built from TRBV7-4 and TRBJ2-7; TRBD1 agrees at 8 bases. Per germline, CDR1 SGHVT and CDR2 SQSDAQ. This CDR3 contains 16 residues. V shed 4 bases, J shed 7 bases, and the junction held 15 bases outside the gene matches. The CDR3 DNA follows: TGTGCCAGCAGCTGCCTGGGACAGGTGGTTTACAATGAGCAGTACTTC. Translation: CASSCLGQVVYNEQYF. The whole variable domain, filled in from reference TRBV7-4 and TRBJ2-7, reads GAGVSQSPRYKVAKRGRDVALRCDSISGHVTLYWYRQTLGQGSEVLTYSQSDAQRDKSGRPSGRFSAERPERSVSTLKIQRTEQGDSAVYLCASSCLGQVVYNEQYFGPGTRLTVT.

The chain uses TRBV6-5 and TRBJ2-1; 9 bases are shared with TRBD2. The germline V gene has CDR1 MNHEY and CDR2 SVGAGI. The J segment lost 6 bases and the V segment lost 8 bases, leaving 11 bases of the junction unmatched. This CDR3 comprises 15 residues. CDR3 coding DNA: TGTGCCAGCTGTCTAGGGGGCGGGGGGGGCAATGAGCAGTTCTTC. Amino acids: CASCLGGGGGNEQFF.